The clone carrying this TCR beta chain was seen many times. Coverage ceases 3 residues before the CDR3 finishes, and the germline J gene fills in the end. The repertoire was sequenced with immunoSEQ multiplex PCR; TCRdb's copy has only in-frame clones and lacks some. This sample carries about 64,000 clones, none of them present only once. J lost 4 bases, V lost 0 bases, and 3 bases had no gene match. Germline values: CDR1 SGHDT, CDR2 YYEEEE. This CDR3 has 14 amino acids. This record comes from a study of T cell clonality in common variable immunodeficiency. The sample comprised peripheral blood mononuclear cells. The sequence came from a person aged 18 to 70 in good health. V is TRBV5-6 and J is TRBJ1-2, with 7 bases identical to TRBD1. CDR3: CASSLVTGTYGYTF. The DNA read from the CDR3 is TGTGCCAGCAGCTTGGTGACAGGGACCTATGGC. The entire variable domain, with the rest obtained from reference TRBV5-6 and TRBJ1-2, is as follows: DAGVTQSPTHLIKTRGQQVTLRCSPKSGHDTVSWYQQALGQGPQFIFQYYEEEERQRGNFPDRFSGHQFPNYSSELNVNALLLGDSALYLCASSLVTGTYGYTFGSGTRLTVV.